A single sample gave rise to the 29 T cell receptor beta chains below, sequenced in a study of T cell responses to AZD1222 COVID-19 vaccine. The data were produced by immunoSEQ multiplex PCR, yet TCRdb's version contains in-frame clones alone and is incomplete. The sample records about 100,000 clones, about 87% being singletons. This material consisted of peripheral blood, taken on day 0 of MenACWY control vaccination. These receptors were obtained from an adult in good health.

V is TRBV4-3 and J is TRBJ1-1; no reliable D call. The CDR3 length is 14 residues. Per germline, CDR1 LGHNA and CDR2 YSLEER. Trimming removed 0 bases at V and 1 base at J, with 6 bases between. The CDR3 region is CASSQERWNTEAFF. The DNA of the CDR3 is TGCGCCAGCAGCCAAGAAAGGTGGAACACTGAAGCTTTCTTT.

This sequence joins TRBV3-1 (or the pseudogene TRBV3-2) and TRBJ1-6; the match to TRBD1 covers 9 bases. Germline CDR1 and CDR2: LGHDT and YNNKEL (reference sequence). There are 14 residues in the CDR3. The J segment lost 8 bases and the V segment lost 1 base, leaving 0 bases of the junction unmatched. The CDR3 DNA is TGTGCCAGCAGCCAAGGGACAGGGGATTCACCCCTCCACTTT. Protein product: CASSQGTGDSPLHF.

This sequence joins TRBV10-3 and TRBJ2-1; 7 bases fit TRBD1. V lost 3 bases to trimming and J lost 13 bases; unmatched junction nucleotides: 15. In germline, CDR1 is ENHRY, CDR2 SYGVKD. CDR3 length: 15 residues. The CDR3, as DNA: TGTGCCATCAGTGACCCGGGACGTATGAGGGACAGCCAGTTCTTC. Residues: CAISDPGRMRDSQFF.

The chain recombines TRBV19 with TRBJ2-2, with 9 nucleotides matching TRBD1. The junction had 4 bases not matched to a gene; V was cut back by 6 bases and J by 2 bases. The CDR3 is 15 amino acids. Per the germline V gene, CDR1 is LNHDA and CDR2 is SQIVND (reference sequence). Written as DNA, the CDR3 is TGTGCCAGTAGGGGGGGACAGGGAAACACCGGGGAGCTGTTTTTT. It codes for CASRGGQGNTGELFF. Full variable domain (missing parts from reference TRBV19 and TRBJ2-2): DGGITQSPKYLFRKEGQNVTLSCEQNLNHDAMYWYRQDPGQGLRLIYYSQIVNDFQKGDIAEGYSVSREKKESFPLTVTSAQKNPTAFYLCASRGGQGNTGELFFGEGSRLTVL.

The chain links TRBV6-5 to TRBJ2-1; D not resolved. The germline CDR1 and CDR2 sequences are MNHEY and SVGAGI. V lost 7 bases, J lost 10 bases, and 11 bases lay in between. The CDR3 contains 11 residues. DNA for the CDR3: TGTGCCAGCACGGGCGTCATGGAGCAGTTCTTC. Its protein product is CASTGVMEQFF.

The chain uses TRBV19 and TRBJ1-1; D is unresolved. This CDR3 has 13 residues. V dropped 3 bases and J dropped 2 bases, with 7 bases sitting between them. Germline CDR1 and CDR2: LNHDA and SQIVND (reference sequence). Here the CDR3 reads CASSIQSNTEAFF. CDR3 DNA: TGTGCCAGTAGTATTCAGAGCAACACTGAAGCTTTCTTT.

This rearrangement joins TRBV11-3 to TRBJ1-5; possible D gene TRBD1, 5 bases. CDR1 is SGHNT and CDR2 is YENEEA in the germline V gene. The CDR3 is 14 amino acids. Trimming cost V 5 bases and J 2 bases, with 10 bases left between them. Here the CDR3 reads CASSTRARNQPQHF. The CDR3 DNA sequence: TGTGCCAGCAGCACCAGGGCGCGCAATCAGCCCCAGCATTTT.

CDR3: CASSFSGGTGELFF. The CDR3 bases are TGTGCCAGCAGCTTCTCTGGTGGAACCGGGGAGCTGTTTTTT. The V call is TRBV7-2, the J call TRBJ2-2, with no clear D. There are 14 residues in the CDR3. V gave up 3 bases and J gave up 5 bases, with 10 bases separating them. CDR1 is SGHTA, CDR2 FQGNSA, per germline.

In this sample, this clone turned up once. The rearrangement uses TRBV9 and TRBJ1-1; 9 positions match TRBD1. The germline V gene has CDR1 SGDLS and CDR2 YYNGEE. The J segment lost 4 bases and the V segment lost 4 bases, leaving 8 bases of the junction unmatched. CDR3 length: 15 amino acids. This CDR3 is CASSPGTGTGTEAFF. CDR3 nucleotides: TGTGCCAGCAGCCCCGGGACAGGGACGGGCACTGAAGCTTTCTTT.

V is TRBV2 and J is TRBJ1-4, with D possibly TRBD1 on 5 matching bases. This CDR3 region has 14 residues. Germline-derived CDR1 and CDR2 are SNHLY and FYNNEI. Trimming removed 7 bases at V and 3 bases at J, with 12 bases between. For the CDR3, the DNA is TGTGCCAGCACTGCGCGGGGGGCTAATGAAAAACTGTTTTTT. Translation: CASTARGANEKLFF.

This chain links TRBV5-5 with TRBJ2-3; no definite D call. Per germline, CDR1 SGHKS and CDR2 YYEKEE (reference sequence). V shed 2 bases and J shed 6 bases, with 10 bases lying between them. The CDR3 covers 13 residues. The CDR3 sequence is CASSFDFRDTQYF. DNA of the CDR3: TGTGCCAGCAGCTTCGATTTCCGGGATACGCAGTATTTT.

The chain employs TRBV7-9 and TRBJ1-2; D not certain. V dropped 3 bases and J dropped 0 bases, with 8 bases sitting between them. The CDR3 covers 14 residues. In germline, CDR1 is SEHNR, CDR2 FQNEAQ (reference sequence). The CDR3, as DNA: TGTGCCAGCAGCTTGGGCGGAACTAACTATGGCTACACCTTC. Translated: CASSLGGTNYGYTF.

This chain joins TRBV6-2 or TRBV6-3 and TRBJ2-7; TRBD1 might be the D (6 bases). The CDR3 is 15 amino acids. V shed 2 bases and J shed 5 bases, with 16 bases lying between them. The germline V gene encodes CDR1 MNHEY and CDR2 SVGEGT. CDR3 DNA sequence: TGTGCCAGCAGTTACGTCAGGGGCAATTCTCACGAGCAGTACTTC. It is translated as CASSYVRGNSHEQYF.

This rearrangement joins TRBV28 to TRBJ2-2, with TRBD1 matching 9 bases. Trimming cost V 6 bases and J 5 bases; bases outside gene matches: 7. The CDR3 covers 15 residues. Germline lookup yields CDR1 MDHEN and CDR2 SYDVKM. The CDR3 reads CASRDRDRVTGELFF. The CDR3 nucleotides are TGTGCCAGCAGGGACCGGGACAGGGTAACCGGGGAGCTGTTTTTT.

The gene calls are TRBV18 and TRBJ1-3; the match to TRBD1 covers 7 bases. Germline CDR1 reads KGHSH; CDR2 reads LQKENI. The ends lost 0 bases at V and 0 bases at J; junction bases unmatched: 2. This CDR3 region has 16 residues. CDR3 region: CASSPPGQLSGNTIYF. CDR3 bases: TGTGCCAGCTCACCACCGGGACAGCTCTCTGGAAACACCATATATTTT. The whole variable domain, remainder taken from reference TRBV18 and TRBJ1-3, is NAGVMQNPRHLVRRRGQEARLRCSPMKGHSHVYWYRQLPEEGLKFMVYLQKENIIDESGMPKERFSAEFPKEGPSILRIQQVVRGDSAAYFCASSPPGQLSGNTIYFGEGSWLTVV.

The rearrangement links TRBV5-8 to TRBJ2-5; 9 bases are a match to TRBD2. The CDR3 has 17 residues. V was clipped by 7 bases and J by 4 bases; unmatched bases: 17. Germline V lookup: CDR1 SGHTS, CDR2 YDEGEE. CDR3 sequence reads: CASRLSWRGGQGETQYF. The DNA for the CDR3 is TGTGCCAGCCGCCTGAGTTGGCGGGGGGGCCAGGGAGAGACCCAGTACTTC.

J is TRBJ2-3 and V is TRBV29-1; TRBD2 might be the D (5 bases). CDR1 is SQVTM and CDR2 is ANQGSEA in the germline V gene. V lost 1 base, J lost 1 base, and 9 bases lay in between. This CDR3 has 14 residues. The DNA for the CDR3 is TGCAGCGTTGAAGGGCGGGTGGGCACAGATACGCAGTATTTT. It codes for CSVEGRVGTDTQYF.

This clone was picked up a small number of times. The chain employs TRBV28 and TRBJ1-2; D call uncertain. Germline-derived CDR1 and CDR2 are MDHEN and SYDVKM. This CDR3 has 16 residues. The V and J ends lost 6 bases and 0 bases respectively, with 17 bases between them. The CDR3, as DNA: TGTGCCAGCAGGCCACGGGGAAGAGGCTCTAACTATGGCTACACCTTC. Translated: CASRPRGRGSNYGYTF.

With respect to this clone: The sample holds other DNA sequences that translate to the same CDR3. J is TRBJ2-2 and V is TRBV4-3; D is perhaps TRBD1 or TRBD2 (5 bases each). Trimming stripped 3 bases from V and 0 bases from J, with 8 bases between. CDR3 size: 15 residues. Germline V gene data show CDR1 as LGHNA and CDR2 as YSLEER. The CDR3, as DNA: TGCGCCAGCAGCCAGGGACGGGCGAACACCGGGGAGCTGTTTTTT. Translation: CASSQGRANTGELFF.

The V call is TRBV5-1, the J call TRBJ2-2, with D hard to call. V was trimmed by 1 base and J by 2 bases, leaving 12 bases between them. Germline-derived CDR1 and CDR2 are SGHRS and YFSETQ. The CDR3 is made up of 16 amino acids. This chain's CDR3 is CASSLQADANTGELFF. The DNA for the CDR3 is TGCGCCAGCAGCTTGCAAGCAGATGCTAACACCGGGGAGCTGTTTTTT.

This clone was observed once. The chain couples TRBV11-2 to TRBJ2-7, with D perhaps matching TRBD2 (6 bases). The germline gives CDR1 SGHAT, CDR2 FQNNGV. The length of the CDR3 is 14 residues. The V end lost 0 bases, the J end lost 4 bases, and 10 bases lay between the germline ends. CDR3 nucleotide sequence: TGTGCCAGCAGCTTAGACGGGAGCGGGTACGAGCAGTACTTC. Amino acids: CASSLDGSGYEQYF.

CDR3 nucleotides: TGTGCCAGCAGCTTCGGCGACTCCTACGAGCAGTACTTC. It specifies CASSFGDSYEQYF. This chain connects TRBV7-2 to TRBJ2-7; no firm D call. Trimming pared 3 bases from V and 0 bases from J, leaving 6 bases between. Germline values: CDR1 SGHTA, CDR2 FQGNSA. CDR3 size: 13 residues.

The genes are TRBV2 and TRBJ2-7, with D perhaps TRBD1 (6 bases). The CDR3 has 14 residues. Germline assignment: CDR1 SNHLY and CDR2 FYNNEI. Trimming shortened V by 7 bases and J by 0 bases, and 13 bases separated the two germline ends. CDR3 in amino acids: CASTRDKTSYEQYF. The CDR3 coding sequence is TGTGCCAGCACCCGGGACAAAACCTCCTACGAGCAGTACTTC. The variable domain in full, with the rest retrieved from reference TRBV2 and TRBJ2-7, is EPEVTQTPSHQVTQMGQEVILRCVPISNHLYFYWYRQILGQKVEFLVSFYNNEISEKSEIFDDQFSVERPDGSNFTLKIRSTKLEDSAMYFCASTRDKTSYEQYFGPGTRLTVT.

This chain links TRBV18 with TRBJ1-1; 8 nucleotides agree with TRBD1. The CDR3 is 13 amino acids. V was pared by 4 bases and J by 8 bases, with 6 bases of the junction left unmatched. The germline V gene encodes CDR1 KGHSH and CDR2 LQKENI. This CDR3 reads CASSRTGGAEAFF. The CDR3 DNA is TGTGCCAGCTCACGAACAGGGGGTGCAGAAGCTTTCTTT.

The chain joins TRBV3-1 (or the pseudogene TRBV3-2) to TRBJ2-1, with TRBD1 matching 9 bases. J lost 6 bases, V lost 4 bases, and 16 bases had no gene match. CDR1 and CDR2 (germline): LGHDT, YNNKEL (reference sequence). The CDR3 runs to 18 residues. The CDR3 DNA follows: TGTGCCAGCAGCCTAAAAGTATATTGGGACAGGGTGACCAATGAGCAGTTCTTC. It yields the protein CASSLKVYWDRVTNEQFF.

This clone was recorded once. The CDR3 coding sequence is TGCAGCGTTGCCATGGCAGGGTCGCGCACAGATACGCAGTATTTT. Amino acid sequence: CSVAMAGSRTDTQYF. The chain is built from TRBV29-1 and TRBJ2-3; D is perhaps TRBD1 (5 bases). This CDR3 has 15 amino acids. Germline V gene sequence: CDR1 SQVTM, CDR2 ANQGSEA. Trimming cost V 4 bases and J 1 base, with 15 bases left between them.

This clone occurred a few times. This chain joins TRBV15 and TRBJ2-4; TRBD1 is a possible D gene (7 bases). Germline V gene data show CDR1 as LNHNV and CDR2 as YYDKDF (reference sequence). The V end lost 3 bases, the J end lost 6 bases, and 15 bases lay between the germline ends. This CDR3 spans 15 amino acids. The CDR3 loop reads CATSSDPGGINIQYF. The DNA of the CDR3 is TGTGCCACCAGCAGCGATCCAGGGGGGATAAACATTCAGTACTTC.

The chain is built from TRBV5-1 and TRBJ1-6; TRBD1 might be the D (5 bases). V lost 2 bases and J lost 7, with 10 bases in between. The CDR3 runs 14 residues. From germline, CDR1 is SGHRS and CDR2 YFSETQ. CDR3 DNA sequence: TGCGCCAGCAGCTTCCCCCGACAGAATTCACCCCTCCACTTT. This translates into CASSFPRQNSPLHF.

V gene TRBV7-2 combines with J gene TRBJ2-5; possible D gene TRBD1, 5 bases. The CDR3 is 15 residues long. From germline, CDR1 is SGHTA and CDR2 FQGNSA. Trimming shortened V by 3 bases and J by 2 bases, and 13 bases separated the two germline ends. The chain's CDR3 is CASSFQTGVQETQYF. DNA for the CDR3: TGTGCCAGCAGCTTCCAAACAGGTGTTCAAGAGACCCAGTACTTC.